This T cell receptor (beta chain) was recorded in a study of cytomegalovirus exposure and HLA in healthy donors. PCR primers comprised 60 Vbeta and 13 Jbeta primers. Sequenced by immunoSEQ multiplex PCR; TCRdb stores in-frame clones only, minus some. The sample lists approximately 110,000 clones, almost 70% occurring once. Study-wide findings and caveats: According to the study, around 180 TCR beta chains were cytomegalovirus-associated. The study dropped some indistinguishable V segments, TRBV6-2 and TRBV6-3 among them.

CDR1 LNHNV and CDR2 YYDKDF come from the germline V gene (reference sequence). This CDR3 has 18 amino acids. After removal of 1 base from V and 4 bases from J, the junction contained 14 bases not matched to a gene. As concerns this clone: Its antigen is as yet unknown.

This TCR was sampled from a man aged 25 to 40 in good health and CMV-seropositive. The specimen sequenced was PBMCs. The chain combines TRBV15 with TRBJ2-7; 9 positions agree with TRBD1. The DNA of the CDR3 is TGTGCCACCAGCAGAGCCATTCCAGGGACAGGGTTTGGGTACGAGCAGTACTTC. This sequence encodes CATSRAIPGTGFGYEQYF.